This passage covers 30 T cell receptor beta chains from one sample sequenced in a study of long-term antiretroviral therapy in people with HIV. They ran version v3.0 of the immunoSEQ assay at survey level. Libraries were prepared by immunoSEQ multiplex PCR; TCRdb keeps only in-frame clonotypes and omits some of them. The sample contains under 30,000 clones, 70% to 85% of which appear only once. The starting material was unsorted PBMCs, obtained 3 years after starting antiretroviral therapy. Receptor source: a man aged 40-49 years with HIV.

The CDR3 DNA sequence: TGTGCCAGCAGTGAAGCTGCCATCTATGGCTACACCTTC. Translation gives CASSEAAIYGYTF. The rearrangement joins TRBV2 to TRBJ1-2, with D hard to call. V lost 0 bases, J lost 4 bases, and 6 bases lay in between. Germline V gene data show CDR1 as SNHLY and CDR2 as FYNNEI. The CDR3 runs to 13 residues.

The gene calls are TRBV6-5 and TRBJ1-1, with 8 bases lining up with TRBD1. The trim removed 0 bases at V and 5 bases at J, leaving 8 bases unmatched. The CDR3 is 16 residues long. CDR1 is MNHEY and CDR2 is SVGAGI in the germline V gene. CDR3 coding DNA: TGTGCCAGCAGTTACTCCCAGGGGGCCGCATATACTGAAGCTTTCTTT. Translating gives CASSYSQGAAYTEAFF.

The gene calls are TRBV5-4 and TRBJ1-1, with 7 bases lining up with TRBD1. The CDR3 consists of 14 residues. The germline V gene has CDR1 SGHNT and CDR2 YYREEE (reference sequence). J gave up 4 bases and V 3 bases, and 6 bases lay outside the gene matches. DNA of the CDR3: TGTGCCAGCAGCTCCCGGACAGGCCGCACTGAAGCTTTCTTT. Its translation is CASSSRTGRTEAFF. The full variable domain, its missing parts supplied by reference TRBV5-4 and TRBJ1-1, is ETGVTQSPTHLIKTRGQQVTLRCSSQSGHNTVSWYQQALGQGPQFIFQYYREEENGRGNFPPRFSGLQFPNYSSELNVNALELDDSALYLCASSSRTGRTEAFFGQGTRLTVV.

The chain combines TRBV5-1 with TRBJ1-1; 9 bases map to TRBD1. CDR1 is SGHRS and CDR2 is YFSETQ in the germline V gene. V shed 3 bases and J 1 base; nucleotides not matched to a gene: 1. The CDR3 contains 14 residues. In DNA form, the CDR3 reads TGCGCCAGCAGCTGGACAGGGGCGAACACTGAAGCTTTCTTT. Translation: CASSWTGANTEAFF.

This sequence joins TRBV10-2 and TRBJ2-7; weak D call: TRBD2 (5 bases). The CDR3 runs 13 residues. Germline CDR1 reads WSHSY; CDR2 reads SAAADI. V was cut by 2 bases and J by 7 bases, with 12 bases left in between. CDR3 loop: CASSEGGYEEQYF. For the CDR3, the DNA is TGCGCCAGCAGTGAGGGAGGTTACGAAGAGCAGTACTTC.

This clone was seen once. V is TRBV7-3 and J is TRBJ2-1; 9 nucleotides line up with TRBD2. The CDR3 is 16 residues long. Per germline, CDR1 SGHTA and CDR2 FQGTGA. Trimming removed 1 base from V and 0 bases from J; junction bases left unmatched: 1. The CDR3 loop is CASSLSGGASYNEQFF. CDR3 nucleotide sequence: TGTGCCAGCAGCTTAAGCGGGGGGGCCTCCTACAATGAGCAGTTCTTC. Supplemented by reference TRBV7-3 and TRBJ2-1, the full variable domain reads GAGVSQTPSNKVTEKGKYVELRCDPISGHTALYWYRQSLGQGPEFLIYFQGTGAADDSGLPNDRFFAVRPEGSVSTLKIQRTERGDSAVYLCASSLSGGASYNEQFFGPGTRLTVL.

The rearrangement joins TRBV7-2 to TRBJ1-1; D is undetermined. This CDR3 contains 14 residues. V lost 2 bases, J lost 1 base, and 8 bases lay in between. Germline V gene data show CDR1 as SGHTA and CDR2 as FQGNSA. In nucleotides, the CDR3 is TGTGCCAGCAGCTTATATCCGGAGAACACTGAAGCTTTCTTT. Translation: CASSLYPENTEAFF.

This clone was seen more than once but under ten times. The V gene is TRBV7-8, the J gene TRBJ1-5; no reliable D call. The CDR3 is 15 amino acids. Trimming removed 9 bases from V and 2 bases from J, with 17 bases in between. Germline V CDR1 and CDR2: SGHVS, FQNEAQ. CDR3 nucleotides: TGTGCCAGTACCTCATCGCCGGAAGGCAATCAGCCCCAGCATTTT. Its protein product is CASTSSPEGNQPQHF.

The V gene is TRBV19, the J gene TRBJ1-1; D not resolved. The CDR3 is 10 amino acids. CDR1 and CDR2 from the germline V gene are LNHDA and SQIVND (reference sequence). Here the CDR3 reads CATGRTEAFF. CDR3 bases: TGTGCGACGGGTCGGACTGAAGCTTTCTTT. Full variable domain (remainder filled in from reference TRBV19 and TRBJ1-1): DGGITQSPKYLFRKEGQNVTLSCEQNLNHDAMYWYRQDPGQGLRLIYYSQIVNDFQKGDIAEGYSVSREKKESFPLTVTSAQKNPTAFYLCATGRTEAFFGQGTRLTVV.

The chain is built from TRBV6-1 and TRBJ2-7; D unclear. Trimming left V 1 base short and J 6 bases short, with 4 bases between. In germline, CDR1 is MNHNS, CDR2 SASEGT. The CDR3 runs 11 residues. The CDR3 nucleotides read TGTGCCAGCAGTGAAGACGGCGAGCAGTACTTC. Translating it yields CASSEDGEQYF.

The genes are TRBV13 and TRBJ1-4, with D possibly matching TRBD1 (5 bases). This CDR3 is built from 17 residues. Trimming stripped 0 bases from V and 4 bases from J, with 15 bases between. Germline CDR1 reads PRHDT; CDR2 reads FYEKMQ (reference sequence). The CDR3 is CASSLGSGTAGNEKLFF. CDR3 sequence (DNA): TGTGCCAGCAGCTTAGGGTCTGGGACGGCTGGTAATGAAAAACTGTTTTTT.

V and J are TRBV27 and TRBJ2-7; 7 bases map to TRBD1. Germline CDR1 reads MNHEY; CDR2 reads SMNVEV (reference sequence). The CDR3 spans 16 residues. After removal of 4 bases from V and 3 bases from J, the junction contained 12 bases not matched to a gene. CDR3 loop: CASSSHSGAGGYEQYF. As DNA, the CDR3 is TGTGCCAGCAGTTCTCACTCAGGGGCAGGGGGCTACGAGCAGTACTTC.

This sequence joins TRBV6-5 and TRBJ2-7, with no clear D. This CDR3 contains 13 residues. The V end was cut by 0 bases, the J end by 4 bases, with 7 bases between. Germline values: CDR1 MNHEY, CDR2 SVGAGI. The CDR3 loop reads CASSYSAGYEQYF. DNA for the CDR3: TGTGCCAGCAGTTACTCGGCCGGTTACGAGCAGTACTTC.

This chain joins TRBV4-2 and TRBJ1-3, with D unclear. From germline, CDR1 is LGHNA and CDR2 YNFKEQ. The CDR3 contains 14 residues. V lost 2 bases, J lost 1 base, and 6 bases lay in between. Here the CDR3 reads CASSQSNSGNTIYF. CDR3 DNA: TGTGCCAGCAGCCAATCCAATTCTGGAAACACCATATATTTT.

The CDR3: CASSIGTQRTQYF. The CDR3 DNA is TGTGCCAGTAGTATCGGGACCCAAAGGACCCAGTACTTC. V usage is TRBV19 and J usage is TRBJ2-5; D could derive from TRBD1 or TRBD2 (5 bases each). V lost 3 bases and J 7 bases, leaving 12 bases between the germline ends. Looked up from germline, CDR1 is LNHDA and CDR2 is SQIVND (reference sequence). The CDR3 extends over 13 amino acids.

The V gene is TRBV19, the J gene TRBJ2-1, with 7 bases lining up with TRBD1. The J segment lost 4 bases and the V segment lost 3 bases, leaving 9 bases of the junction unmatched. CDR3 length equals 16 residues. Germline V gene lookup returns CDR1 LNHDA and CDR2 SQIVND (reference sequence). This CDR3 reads CASSIGQASLYNEQFF. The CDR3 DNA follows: TGTGCCAGTAGTATCGGACAGGCCAGCCTATACAATGAGCAGTTCTTC.

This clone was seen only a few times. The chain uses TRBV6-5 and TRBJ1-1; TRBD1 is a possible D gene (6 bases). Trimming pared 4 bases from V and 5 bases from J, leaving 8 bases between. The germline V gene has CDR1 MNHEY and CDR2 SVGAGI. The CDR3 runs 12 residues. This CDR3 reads CASSSQGTEAFF. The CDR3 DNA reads TGTGCCAGCAGTTCCCAGGGGACTGAAGCTTTCTTT.

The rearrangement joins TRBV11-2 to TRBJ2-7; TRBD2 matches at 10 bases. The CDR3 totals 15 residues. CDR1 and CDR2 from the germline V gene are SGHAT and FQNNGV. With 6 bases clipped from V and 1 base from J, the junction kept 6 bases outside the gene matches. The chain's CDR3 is CASSIFSGRSYEQYF. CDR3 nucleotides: TGTGCCAGCAGTATCTTTAGCGGGAGGTCCTACGAGCAGTACTTC.

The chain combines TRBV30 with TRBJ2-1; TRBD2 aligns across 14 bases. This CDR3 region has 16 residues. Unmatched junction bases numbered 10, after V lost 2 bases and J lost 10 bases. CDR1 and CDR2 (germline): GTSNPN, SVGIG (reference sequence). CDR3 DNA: TGTGCCTGGAGTCCCCCGGGACTAGCGGGAGTTGGCGAGCAGTTCTTC. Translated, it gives CAWSPPGLAGVGEQFF.

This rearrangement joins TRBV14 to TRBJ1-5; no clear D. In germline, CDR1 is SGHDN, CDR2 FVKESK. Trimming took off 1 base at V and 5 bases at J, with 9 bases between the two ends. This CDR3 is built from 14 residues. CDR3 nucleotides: TGTGCCAGCAGCCAAGGGCCATACTATCAGCCCCAGCATTTT. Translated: CASSQGPYYQPQHF.

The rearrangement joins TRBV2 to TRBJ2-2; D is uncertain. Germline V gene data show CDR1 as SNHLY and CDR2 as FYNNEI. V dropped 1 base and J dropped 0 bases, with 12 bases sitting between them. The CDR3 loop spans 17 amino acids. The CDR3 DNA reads TGTGCCAGCAGTGAAGAGGCGTTACGGTCGAACACCGGGGAGCTGTTTTTT. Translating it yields CASSEEALRSNTGELFF.

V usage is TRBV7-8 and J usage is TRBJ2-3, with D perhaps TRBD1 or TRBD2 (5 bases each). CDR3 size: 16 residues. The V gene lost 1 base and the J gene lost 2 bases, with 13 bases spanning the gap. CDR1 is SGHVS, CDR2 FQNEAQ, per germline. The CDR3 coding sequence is TGTGCCAGCAGCTTAGTTTTGGGGGTGGACACAGATACGCAGTATTTT. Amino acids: CASSLVLGVDTDTQYF.

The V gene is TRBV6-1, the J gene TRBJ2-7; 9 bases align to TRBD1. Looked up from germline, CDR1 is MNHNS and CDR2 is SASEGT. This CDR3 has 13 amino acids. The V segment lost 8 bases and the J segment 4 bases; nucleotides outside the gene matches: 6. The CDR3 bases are TGTGCCAGCGGGGACAGGGTGCGATACGAGCAGTACTTC. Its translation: CASGDRVRYEQYF.

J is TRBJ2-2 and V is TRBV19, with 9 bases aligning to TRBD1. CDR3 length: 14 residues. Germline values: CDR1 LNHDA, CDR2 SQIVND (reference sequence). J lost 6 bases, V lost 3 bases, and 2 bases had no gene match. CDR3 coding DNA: TGTGCCAGTAGTATGACAGGGGGAGCCGGGGAGCTGTTTTTT. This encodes CASSMTGGAGELFF.

CDR3 in DNA: TGTGCCAGTAGTATCCCAGGGAACTATGGCTACACCTTC. This codes for CASSIPGNYGYTF. J is TRBJ1-2 and V is TRBV19; weak D call: TRBD1 (5 bases). The CDR3 extends over 13 amino acids. V lost 3 bases to trimming and J lost 2 bases, with 7 bases between them. The germline CDR1 and CDR2 sequences are LNHDA and SQIVND (reference sequence).

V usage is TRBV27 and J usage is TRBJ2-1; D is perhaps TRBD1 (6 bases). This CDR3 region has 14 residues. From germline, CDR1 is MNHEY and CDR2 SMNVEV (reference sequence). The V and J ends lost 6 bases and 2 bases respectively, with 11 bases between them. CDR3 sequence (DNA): TGTGCCAGCAGCACAGGGTTCCCCTACAATGAGCAGTTCTTC. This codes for CASSTGFPYNEQFF.

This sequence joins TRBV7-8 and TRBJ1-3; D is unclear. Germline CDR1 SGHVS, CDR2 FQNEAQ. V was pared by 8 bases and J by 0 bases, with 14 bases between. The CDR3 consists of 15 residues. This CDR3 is CASRDREISGNTIYF. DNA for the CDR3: TGTGCCAGCCGCGACCGGGAGATCTCTGGAAACACCATATATTTT.

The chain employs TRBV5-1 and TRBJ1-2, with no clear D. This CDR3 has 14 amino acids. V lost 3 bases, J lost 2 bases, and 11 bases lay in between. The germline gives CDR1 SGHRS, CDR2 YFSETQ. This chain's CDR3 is CASSSGGQNYGYTF. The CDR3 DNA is TGCGCCAGCAGCTCTGGAGGGCAGAACTATGGCTACACCTTC.

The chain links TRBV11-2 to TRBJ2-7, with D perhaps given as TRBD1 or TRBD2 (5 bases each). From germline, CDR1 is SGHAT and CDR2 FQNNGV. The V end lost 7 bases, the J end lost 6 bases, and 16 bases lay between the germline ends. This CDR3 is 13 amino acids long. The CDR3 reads CASTQGDFGEQYF. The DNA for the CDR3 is TGTGCCAGCACCCAGGGAGACTTCGGCGAGCAGTACTTC.

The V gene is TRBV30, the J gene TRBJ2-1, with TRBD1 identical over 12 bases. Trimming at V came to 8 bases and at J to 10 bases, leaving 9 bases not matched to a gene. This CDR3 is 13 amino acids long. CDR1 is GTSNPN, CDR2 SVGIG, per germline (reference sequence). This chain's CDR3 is CASRDRGRVEQFF. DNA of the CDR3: TGTGCCAGCCGGGACAGGGGGCGCGTGGAGCAGTTCTTC.